The clone carrying this T cell receptor (beta chain) came up many times. The antigen is not known. Amplification targeted TCR beta CDR3 regions from RNA transcripts. TCR CDR3 underwent first-round RT-PCR with the HTBI primer set. A single record per CDR3 protein comes from TCRdb applying MiXCR to the multiplex PCR reads. Seen here are more than 500,000 distinct CDR3 sequences, 15% to 20% observed once, and the top ten hold 3.5% to 4%. This record comes from a study of T cells in Graves' hyperthyroidism and ophthalmopathy. Study findings and constraints: Blood also contained most expanded thyroid clonotypes above 0.001.

Newly diagnosed patients aged 18 to 65 had hyperthyroidism of under 2 months' duration. J was trimmed by 10 bases and V by 8 bases; bases with no gene match: 16. Germline CDR1 and CDR2: MDHEN and SYDVKM. The CDR3 totals 14 residues. Sequencing was performed on blood. This chain joins TRBV28 and TRBJ1-1, with 7 bases matching TRBD1. This TCR was recovered from a woman under 40 with Graves' hyperthyroidism. The CDR3 region has the DNA TGTGCCAGCCGACCTGCGAAGACAGGGCGGGGAGCTTTCTTT. The encoded protein is CASRPAKTGRGAFF.